Listed below are T cell receptor beta chains from one sample, sequenced in a study of T-cell reconstitution after alpha-beta-depleted transplantation in children. TCRdb re-analysed the PCR reads in MiXCR, keeping a single row per CDR3 protein. The sample has about 27,000 distinct CDR3 sequences; roughly 19% are singletons. This specimen was PBMCs, mostly from graft donor cells, taken 60 days after TCRalphabeta/CD19-depleted stem cell transplant. The receptors were gathered from a male patient under 10 years old who had a stem cell transplant for acute lymphoblastic leukemia, so the T cells may come from the graft donor. CDR3s include the opening cysteine and the closing phenylalanine or tryptophan. A D gene is named only where the DNA matches it firmly. Size is omitted from some rows. Given values are once, few, many or a class for expanded clones.

clone_size	d_call	v_call	j_call	cdr3_nt	cdr3_aa
few	-	TRBV20-1	TRBJ2-3	TGCAGTGCTAGCGGGGTGGGCACAGATACGCAGTATTTT	CSASGVGTDTQYF
-	TRBD2	TRBV20-1	TRBJ2-7	TGCAGTGCCGGACTAGCGGGGGGAATCAACGAGCAGTACTTC	CSAGLAGGINEQYF
many	-	TRBV9	TRBJ2-2	TGTGCCAGCAGCGAGGGAACCGGGGAGCTGTTTTTT	CASSEGTGELFF
many	TRBD2	TRBV20-1	TRBJ2-1	TGCAGTGCTCCCTTTGAACTAGCGGGAGCTTGGAATGAGCAGTTCTTC	CSAPFELAGAWNEQFF
-	TRBD1	TRBV13	TRBJ2-7	TGTGCCAGCAGCTTAGACAGGGGGCCATCCTACGAGCAGTACTTC	CASSLDRGPSYEQYF
many	-	TRBV5-1	TRBJ2-1	TGCGCCAGCAGCTTGGATGTGGGAGGGGGCACCTACAATGAGCAGTTCTTC	CASSLDVGGGTYNEQFF
many	TRBD2	TRBV20-1	TRBJ2-1	TGCAGTGCTCCAAACCCTGGACTAGCGGTGTCCTACAATGAGCAGTTCTTC	CSAPNPGLAVSYNEQFF
-	TRBD2	TRBV20-1	TRBJ2-1	TGCAGTGCTAGACCCCTCGGAAATGGCGGGAGGGCTACCTACAATGAGCAGTTCTTC	CSARPLGNGGRATYNEQFF
few	TRBD2	TRBV6-1	TRBJ2-3	TGTGCCAGCAGGCGACTAGCGCCCACAGATACGCAGTATTTT	CASRRLAPTDTQYF
many	TRBD1	TRBV29-1	TRBJ1-2	TGCAGCGTTGGGGGACAGGGGCACTATGGCTACACCTTC	CSVGGQGHYGYTF
-	-	TRBV5-5	TRBJ2-3	TGTGCCAGCAGCTTGGAATACTGGGCAGATACGCAGTATTTT	CASSLEYWADTQYF
-	-	TRBV10-3	TRBJ2-3	TGTGCCATCAGCCTCCGGGACCAACACACAGATACGCAGTATTTT	CAISLRDQHTDTQYF
few	-	TRBV12-3/TRBV12-4	TRBJ1-5	TGTGCCAGCAGTTCGACCAGGTGGCCCAATCAGCCCCAGCATTTT	CASSSTRWPNQPQHF
many	TRBD1	TRBV20-1	TRBJ1-2	TGCAGTGCTCGGGACAGGAAACGTTCTAACTATGGCTACACCTTC	CSARDRKRSNYGYTF
many	TRBD1	TRBV7-7	TRBJ2-7	TGTGCTAGCAGCTTTCGACAGGGTCACGGTTACGAGCAGTACTTC	CASSFRQGHGYEQYF
few	TRBD1	TRBV3-1	TRBJ2-5	TGTGCCAGCAGCCAAGGGACAGGACCCAAGAACACCCAGTACTTC	CASSQGTGPKNTQYF
few	-	TRBV6-1	TRBJ1-4	TGTGCCAGCGGACAAGCTAATGAAAAACTGTTTTTT	CASGQANEKLFF
-	TRBD2	TRBV5-6	TRBJ2-1	TGTGCCAGCAGCCCCGGGGGGGGAACCAATGAGCAGTTCTTC	CASSPGGGTNEQFF
-	TRBD2	TRBV20-1	TRBJ2-3	TGCAGTGCCAGGACTAGCGGCACAGATACGCAGTATTTT	CSARTSGTDTQYF
many	TRBD2	TRBV2	TRBJ2-1	TGTGCCAGCAGTAGCGGGAGGAGTAATGAGCAGTTCTTC	CASSSGRSNEQFF
-	-	TRBV10-1	TRBJ2-5	TGCGCCAGCAGTGACTCCGTGGAGACCCAGTACTTC	CASSDSVETQYF
many	-	TRBV28	TRBJ1-2	TGTGCCAGCAGTTTCCAGTTGCGCTTTGAGATGGGTGGCTACACCTTC	CASSFQLRFEMGGYTF
-	-	TRBV12-3/TRBV12-4	TRBJ2-5	TGTGCCAGCAGTTTCTCTCCAGAGACCCAGTACTTC	CASSFSPETQYF
-	-	TRBV5-1	TRBJ1-1	TGCGCCAGCAGGTCCGGGCTGGGGAACACTGAAGCTTTCTTT	CASRSGLGNTEAFF
many	-	TRBV9	TRBJ2-2	TGTGCCAGCAGCATGGGACCGCTCACCGGGGAGCTGTTTTTT	CASSMGPLTGELFF
-	-	TRBV9	TRBJ1-3	TGTGCCAGCAGCGCCAGGGGCTGGGGTGGAAACACCATATATTTT	CASSARGWGGNTIYF